The 21 T cell receptor beta chains presented below share a single source sample, sequenced in a study of blood T cells in healthy people across ages. For the second PCR, which ran for 7 to 11 cycles, a sample-barcoded 5' primer and a J-beta primer mix were used. TCRdb re-called the 5' RACE reads through MiXCR, storing one row per CDR3 protein. The sample carries 850,000 or so distinct CDR3 sequences, 29% recorded once. The sample consisted of blood. These receptors were obtained from an elderly woman in good health.

Ten or more counts support this clonotype. The chain links TRBV6-5 to TRBJ2-1, with 8 nucleotides matching TRBD1. Germline V gene data show CDR1 as MNHEY and CDR2 as SVGAGI. The J segment lost 7 bases and the V segment lost 2 bases, leaving 7 bases of the junction unmatched. The CDR3 totals 15 residues. CDR3 sequence: CASSYLQGAGNEQFF. The CDR3 DNA sequence: TGTGCCAGCAGTTACCTCCAGGGGGCTGGGAATGAGCAGTTCTTC.

To note about this clonotype: At one boundary the junction diverges from the germline segment, which might be a read error. The chain is built from TRBV3-1 and TRBJ2-1; D is possibly TRBD1 or TRBD2 (6 bases each). This CDR3 region has 14 residues. CDR1 LGHDT and CDR2 YNNKEL come from the germline V gene (reference sequence). The CDR3 DNA reads as TGTGCCAGCAGCGGAGGGGGAACCTACAATGAGCAGTTATTC. Translation gives CASSGGGTYNEQLF.

This clonotype has at least ten counts. The chain employs TRBV6-5 and TRBJ1-2; possibly TRBD1 for D (5 bases). The V gene's germline CDR1 is MNHEY and CDR2 SVGAGI. This CDR3 contains 12 residues. Trimming left V 7 bases short and J 8 bases short, with 14 bases between. The DNA of the CDR3 is TGTGCCAGCACCGGGACGTCGGGGGGCTACACCTTC. Residues: CASTGTSGGYTF.

This clonotype appeared a few times. Compared with germline, one end of the junction differs, possibly owing to a read error. The gene calls are TRBV7-2 and TRBJ2-3, with D hard to call. Germline values: CDR1 SGHTA, CDR2 FQGNSA. The CDR3 is 17 amino acids. Written as DNA, the CDR3 is TGTGCCAGCAGCTTAGCGCTAGACATAGTGTCCACAGATACGCGGTATTTT. It encodes CASSLALDIVSTDTRYF.

This clonotype showed up many times. The rearrangement uses TRBV25-1 and TRBJ1-2; 9 bases agree with TRBD1. Germline CDR1 and CDR2: MGHDK and SYGVNS. The J segment lost 4 bases and the V segment lost 10 bases, leaving 4 bases of the junction unmatched. This CDR3 comprises 12 residues. CDR3 in DNA: TGTGCCACATTGACAGGGGGCTATGGCTACACCTTC. It translates to CATLTGGYGYTF.

As for this clonotype: A read error may be the cause here, since a much bigger clone is one base away. This chain joins TRBV6-5 and TRBJ1-2, with 9 bases that match TRBD1. The germline V gene encodes CDR1 MNHEY and CDR2 SVGAGI. The CDR3 covers 13 residues. CDR3 in amino acids: CASTGGRSYDYTF. For the CDR3, the DNA is TGTGCCAGTACAGGGGGCCGTTCTTATGACTACACCTTC.

The V call is TRBV19, the J call TRBJ1-5; a weak D match, TRBD1 (5 bases). The CDR3 length is 14 residues. V lost 4 bases, J lost 1 base, and 8 bases lay in between. Per the germline V gene, CDR1 is LNHDA and CDR2 is SQIVND (reference sequence). The CDR3 DNA is TGTGCCAGTAGTACTGGGGGGAGCAATCAGCCCCAGCATTTT. Translated, it gives CASSTGGSNQPQHF.

This clonotype was recorded many times. CDR3 DNA sequence: TGTGCCAGCAGGGTAGTGACACAAGCTAGAACCTACGAGCAGTACTTC. It translates to CASRVVTQARTYEQYF. The chain couples TRBV27 to TRBJ2-7; D not certain. CDR3 length: 16 residues. Trimming took 6 bases from V and 2 from J, leaving 20 bases between them. The V gene's germline CDR1 is MNHEY and CDR2 SMNVEV (reference sequence).

This chain links TRBV7-2 with TRBJ1-2; 7 bases align to TRBD1. With V trimmed by 2 bases and J by 4 bases, 7 bases remained unmatched. CDR3 length equals 15 residues. Germline CDR1 and CDR2: SGHTA and FQGNSA. The chain's CDR3 is CASSLRARGTYGYTF. CDR3 coding DNA: TGTGCCAGCAGCTTAAGGGCCAGGGGGACCTATGGCTACACCTTC. The full variable domain, with the rest looked up from reference TRBV7-2 and TRBJ1-2, is GAGVSQSPSNKVTEKGKDVELRCDPISGHTALYWYRQSLGQGLEFLIYFQGNSAPDKSGLPSDRFSAERTGGSVSTLTIQRTQQEDSAVYLCASSLRARGTYGYTFGSGTRLTVV.

This clonotype was counted ten times or more. This chain joins TRBV6-1 and TRBJ2-3; 7 positions match TRBD1. The CDR3 loop spans 15 amino acids. J lost 2 bases, V lost 7 bases, and 9 bases had no gene match. Germline V gene data show CDR1 as MNHNS and CDR2 as SASEGT. Here the CDR3 reads CASIAGGRLTDTQYF. The DNA of the CDR3 is TGTGCCAGCATCGCAGGGGGTAGACTCACAGATACGCAGTATTTT.

This clonotype occurred a few times. The V and J genes are TRBV29-1 and TRBJ1-5, with D unresolved. With 4 bases removed from V and 0 bases from J, the gap between germline ends came to 7 bases. This CDR3 is 13 amino acids long. Germline V gene sequence: CDR1 SQVTM, CDR2 ANQGSEA. The CDR3 DNA reads TGCAGCGTTGGCGAGAATAGCAATCAGCCCCAGCATTTT. Its translation is CSVGENSNQPQHF.

The V call is TRBV10-3, the J call TRBJ1-4, with 8 bases matching TRBD1. V dropped 4 bases and J dropped 4; count of bases not matched to a gene: 8. The CDR3 loop spans 16 amino acids. CDR1 is ENHRY and CDR2 is SYGVKD in the germline V gene. CDR3 sequence (DNA): TGTGCCATCAGTGCGTCGGGGGGACAGGTTAATGAAAAACTGTTTTTT. Amino acid sequence: CAISASGGQVNEKLFF.

The rearrangement uses TRBV13 and TRBJ2-1; the D gene is possibly TRBD2 (5 bases). Trimming removed 5 bases from V and 5 bases from J, with 16 bases in between. Germline-derived CDR1 and CDR2 are PRHDT and FYEKMQ (reference sequence). The CDR3 is 15 amino acids. The CDR3 region is CASSPGRGPNNEQFF. CDR3 DNA: TGTGCCAGCAGCCCAGGCCGGGGTCCGAACAATGAGCAGTTCTTC.

This clonotype was observed a few times. This clone may be a read error of a much larger clone one base away. V and J are TRBV4-3 and TRBJ2-5; the match to TRBD2 covers 11 bases. This CDR3 has 13 residues. Germline CDR1 reads LGHNA; CDR2 reads YSLEER. The trim removed 3 bases at V and 11 bases at J, leaving 5 bases unmatched. The CDR3 reads CASSQGTSGEQYF. CDR3 DNA sequence: TGCGCCAGCAGCCAGGGGACTAGCGGTGAGCAGTACTTC.

The sample holds one count of this clonotype. The chain links TRBV7-6 to TRBJ1-5; D may be TRBD1 (5 bases). This CDR3 is 15 amino acids long. Trimming cost V 1 base and J 4 bases, with 11 bases left between them. Germline loops: CDR1 SGHVS, CDR2 FNYEAQ. The chain's CDR3 is CASSLEPQGNQPQHF. The CDR3, as DNA: TGTGCCAGCAGCTTAGAGCCGCAGGGTAATCAGCCCCAGCATTTT. The full variable domain, rest sourced from reference TRBV7-6 and TRBJ1-5, is GAGVSQSPRYKVTKRGQDVALRCDPISGHVSLYWYRQALGQGPEFLTYFNYEAQQDKSGLPNDRFSAERPEGSISTLTIQRTEQRDSAMYRCASSLEPQGNQPQHFGDGTRLSIL.

This clonotype was seen ten or more times. The rearrangement links TRBV5-1 to TRBJ2-7; tentatively, D is TRBD1 (5 bases). The CDR3 runs 15 residues. CDR1 SGHRS and CDR2 YFSETQ come from the germline V gene. Trimming pared 4 bases from V and 0 bases from J, leaving 14 bases between. The CDR3 spells CASSPTDQGSYEQYF. CDR3 DNA: TGCGCCAGCAGCCCGACAGACCAGGGCTCCTACGAGCAGTACTTC.

The table lists this clonotype with many counts. The chain is built from TRBV6-1 and TRBJ2-4, with D unresolved. Looked up from germline, CDR1 is MNHNS and CDR2 is SASEGT. V was shortened by 2 bases and J by 0 bases, with 11 bases between the two germline ends. This CDR3 region has 16 residues. The CDR3 DNA reads as TGTGCCAGCAGTGAAAGGGTGATTCTAGCCAAAAACATTCAGTACTTC. Its protein product is CASSERVILAKNIQYF.

With respect to this clonotype: This clone may be a read error of a much larger clone one base away. The chain links TRBV7-2 to TRBJ2-1; maybe TRBD2 (6 bases). In germline, CDR1 is SGHTA, CDR2 FQGNSA. The CDR3 is 14 amino acids. As DNA, the CDR3 is TGTGCCAGCAGCTATGGGACTCTGCGAAATGGGCAGTTCTTC. Amino acids: CASSYGTLRNGQFF.

This chain joins TRBV20-1 and TRBJ1-6; 8 bases match TRBD1. CDR1 is DFQATT and CDR2 is SNEGSKA in the germline V gene (reference sequence). The CDR3 consists of 15 residues. Trimming removed 6 bases from V and 0 bases from J; junction bases left unmatched: 4. CDR3: CSASRGRSYNSPLHF. In nucleotides, the CDR3 is TGCAGTGCGAGCAGGGGGCGCTCCTATAATTCACCCCTCCACTTT.

This clonotype has ten or more counts. The chain links TRBV7-2 to TRBJ2-5; TRBD1 is a possible D gene (6 bases). Per germline, CDR1 SGHTA and CDR2 FQGNSA. Trimming removed 5 bases at V and 5 bases at J, with 12 bases between. The CDR3 covers 13 residues. CDR3: CASSLQGRETQYF. CDR3 in DNA: TGTGCCAGCAGCCTTCAGGGGCGGGAGACCCAGTACTTC.

This clonotype was detected ten times or more. V usage is TRBV7-9 and J usage is TRBJ2-1; the D is unclear. CDR3 length: 12 residues. Trimming took off 1 base at V and 9 bases at J, with 7 bases between the two ends. Germline V gene sequence: CDR1 SEHNR, CDR2 FQNEAQ (reference sequence). The chain's CDR3 is CASSLGRAEQFF. The CDR3 bases are TGTGCCAGCAGCTTAGGACGGGCTGAGCAGTTCTTC.